This T cell receptor beta chain stems from a study of memory CD8 T cells in hepatitis C reinfection. The overall study: Peak reinfection sampling occurred 3 to 8 weeks after detected reinfection.

Per the germline V gene, CDR1 is MDHEN and CDR2 is SYDVKM. Deletions cut 3 bases from V and 1 base from J, with 18 bases between. The CDR3 has 17 residues. Time point noted: peak reinfection, 3 to 8 weeks after reinfection detection. Sorted cells were sequenced directly ex vivo without any in vitro expansion. People who inject drugs from Montreal's HEPCO study were the donors. The data were produced by immunoSEQ multiplex PCR, yet TCRdb's version contains in-frame clones alone and is incomplete. This table holds roughly 43,000 clones, 88% found once. The chain carries TRBV28 and TRBJ1-2; D gene uncertain. The sequence came from a man aged 18 to 30 with hepatitis C virus infection. Material: naive CD8+ T cells sorted from blood. The chain's CDR3 is CASSFGIPDKFNYGYTF. CDR3 coding DNA: TGTGCCAGCAGTTTCGGGATACCCGACAAATTTAACTATGGCTACACCTTC.